The 5 T cell receptor beta chains below all came from one sample that was sequenced in a study of T-cell memory formation after mild COVID-19. TCRdb itself ran the 5' RACE reads through MiXCR, one entry per CDR3 protein. The sample has approximately 260,000 distinct CDR3 sequences; 15% to 20% are singletons. Input material: PBMCs or a T cell subset sorted from them (not recorded which). Receptor source: a man aged 18 to 29 who had mild COVID-19 (a few samples of this study predate the infection). Cell type and time point are not known.

This clonotype was seen only a few times. The J gene is TRBJ2-7, the V gene TRBV6-5, with D hard to call. CDR3 length equals 13 residues. The germline V gene has CDR1 MNHEY and CDR2 SVGAGI. The germline V and J ends were trimmed by 5 bases and 3 bases, with 11 bases remaining between them. The CDR3 sequence is CASSRPPSYEQYF. The DNA of the CDR3 is TGTGCCAGCAGTCGCCCTCCTAGCTACGAGCAGTACTTC.

This clonotype was found a few times. V is TRBV7-8 and J is TRBJ2-5; D is uncertain. Germline values: CDR1 SGHVS, CDR2 FQNEAQ. The CDR3 contains 15 residues. Trimming left V 0 bases short and J 7 bases short, with 15 bases between. CDR3 region: CASSLAGSPPGTQYF. In DNA, the CDR3 is TGTGCCAGCAGCTTAGCCGGGTCCCCACCCGGGACCCAGTACTTC.

This chain links TRBV20-1 with TRBJ2-1; the D gene is possibly TRBD2 (5 bases). The CDR3 spans 15 residues. With 0 bases removed from V and 1 base from J, the gap between germline ends came to 10 bases. CDR1 DFQATT and CDR2 SNEGSKA come from the germline V gene (reference sequence). The CDR3 sequence: CSAREWEWSYNEQFF. The CDR3 DNA sequence: TGCAGTGCTAGAGAATGGGAGTGGTCCTACAATGAGCAGTTCTTC.

This clonotype was observed a handful of times. V gene TRBV7-2 combines with J gene TRBJ1-2; D uncertain. V was trimmed by 6 bases and J by 8 bases, leaving 22 bases between them. Germline CDR1 and CDR2: SGHTA and FQGNSA. CDR3 length equals 15 residues. The CDR3 DNA follows: TGTGCCAGCAGTGGCCAAAAGGCCAGCTTTGGAGGCTACACCTTC. Protein sequence: CASSGQKASFGGYTF.

This clonotype was detected only a few times. The V and J genes are TRBV6-1 and TRBJ2-5; D unresolved. Trimming pared 2 bases from V and 5 bases from J, leaving 15 bases between. From germline, CDR1 is MNHNS and CDR2 SASEGT. The length of the CDR3 is 15 residues. DNA of the CDR3: TGTGCCAGCAGTGAATACGCCCCCTCCGGGGAGACCCAGTACTTC. Amino acid sequence: CASSEYAPSGETQYF.